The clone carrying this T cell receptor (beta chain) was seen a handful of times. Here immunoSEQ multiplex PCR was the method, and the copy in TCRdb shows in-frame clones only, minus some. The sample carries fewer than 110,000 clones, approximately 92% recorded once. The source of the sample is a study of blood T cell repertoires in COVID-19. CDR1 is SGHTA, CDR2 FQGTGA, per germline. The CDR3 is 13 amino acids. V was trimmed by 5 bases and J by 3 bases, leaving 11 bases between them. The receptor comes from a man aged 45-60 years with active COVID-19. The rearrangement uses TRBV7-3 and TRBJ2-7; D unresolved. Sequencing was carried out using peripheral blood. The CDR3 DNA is TGTGCCAGCAGCCAAACCCCGGGCTACGAGCAGTACTTC. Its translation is CASSQTPGYEQYF.